Sequencing of this T cell receptor (beta chain) was carried out in a study of Ad26.COV2.S vaccination and SARS-CoV-2 variants. Study results and limitations: Marked by substantial breadth, spike-specific CD8+ and CD4+ T cell responses were reportedly seen after vaccination. Placebo and vaccine recipients had non-spike TCR breadth that was similar.

For this clone: As yet, its antigen is unknown.

Sequenced by immunoSEQ multiplex PCR; TCRdb stores in-frame clones only, minus some. The sample shows 300,000 to 500,000 clones, about nine tenths of them seen only once. V gave up 3 bases and J gave up 4 bases, with 4 bases separating them. Germline-derived CDR1 and CDR2 are SEHNR and FQNEAQ (reference sequence). This CDR3 contains 11 residues. As for treatment: 15 to 20 received Ad26.COV2.S at low or high dose, single or two shots; 5 received placebo; per-sample allocation not given. At day 63 after the first vaccine or placebo injection, samples were drawn. The sequence came from a person between 18 and 59 years old who received the Ad26.COV2.S COVID-19 vaccine or a placebo. Specimen: peripheral blood, collected in a trial of Ad26.COV2.S vaccine versus placebo. This chain uses TRBV7-9 with TRBJ2-7; D ambiguous. CDR3: CASSFQYEQYF. CDR3 sequence (DNA): TGTGCCAGCAGCTTCCAGTACGAGCAGTACTTC.